This T cell receptor beta chain was sequenced during a study of blood T cell repertoires in COVID-19 (dated by TCRdb to the early 2020s). Describing the broader study: Samples covering the acute and convalescent phases of COVID-19 were provided by collaborators in the United States, Italy and Spain. The prospective study material was composed of cDNA or gDNA derived from T cells, B-cell-depleted T cells, or PBMCs. Subjects who had been exposed to COVID-19, were actively infected with it, or had recovered from it provided the deeply sampled blood TCRbeta repertoires that made up the dataset. Nearly every sample came with metadata listing a de-identified subject ID, COVID-19 status, age in years and sex. The repertoires were released in a freely available public database meant as a resource for research on the immune response to SARS-CoV-2. The samples were drawn from the first 160 participants of the ongoing ImmuneRACE study and from 1,254 subjects provided by 6 global collaborators. Where HLA class I and class II types were available, the types were taken from metadata supplied by the sample provider, not from assay-based typing. Summary of the overall study and its limitations: How much clinical and demographic metadata was included differed by source and by participant, and the metadata was provided uncurated.

CDR1 and CDR2, per the germline V gene (reference sequence), are LNHDA and SQIVND. V loses 5 bases of germline sequence and J loses 6 bases, and the interval between the two ends is 16 bases. The CDR3 numbers 14 residues from cysteine through phenylalanine. The only DNA kept is the CDR3, 42 bases in frame from the first base. TCRbeta CDR3 regions were amplified from genomic DNA by means of the immunoSEQ Assay, a bias-controlled multiplex PCR. In the original analysis: The number of nucleated cells in each sample was estimated by amplification of reference gene primers within the assay. Sequence reads were collapsed and filtered to measure the absolute abundance of every unique TCRbeta CDR3 rearrangement. Productive Simpson clonality was computed per sample as the square root of Simpson's diversity index over productive rearrangements. The immuneACCESS repertoire file appears here via TCRdb, limited to in-frame rearrangements. These files lack a portion of the clones; in checked studies, under half of the deficit traces to unresolved V genes, and the cause of the others is not known. The V and J calls and the clone size are those of that table, but D and trimming were determined from the DNA. Within this sample are over 200,000 clones, with around nine tenths of them counted one time only. In total, the top ten clones hold about 10% of the sample.

Another Seattle source contributed samples from volunteer blood donors who had recovered from COVID-19. The collaborating institutions used their own protocols to collect whole blood in K2EDTA tubes. For TCRbeta analysis, collaborators shipped samples in one of three forms: frozen whole blood, isolated PBMCs, or DNA extracted from either of those sample types. Details on this clone: This clone's antigen is unknown. Base-call qualities are not available, and no considerably larger clone is one nucleotide away.

In this chain, TRBV19 is recombined with TRBJ1-2; TRBD1 is possibly the D segment (6 matching bases). The TCR originated in a man in his forties or fifties who had recovered from COVID-19. Sequenced sample: peripheral blood. The nucleotide sequence is given as TGTGCCAGTAGTCCCCGGTGGGGACAACATGGCTACACCTTC. It translates as CASSPRWGQHGYTF. Where the CDR3 stops, the reference TRBV19 and TRBJ1-2 genes take over; the full variable domain is DGGITQSPKYLFRKEGQNVTLSCEQNLNHDAMYWYRQDPGQGLRLIYYSQIVNDFQKGDIAEGYSVSREKKESFPLTVTSAQKNPTAFYLCASSPRWGQHGYTFGSGTRLTVV.